The clone carrying this T cell receptor (beta chain) was observed many times. The target antigen is unknown. This entry is derived from a study of T-cell reconstitution after alpha-beta-depleted transplantation in children. Unique molecular identifiers were incorporated when the TCRbeta library was constructed. One entry per CDR3 protein, called by TCRdb with MiXCR from the PCR reads. The sample carries roughly 120,000 distinct CDR3 sequences, more than 20% recorded once. The CDR3 extends over 14 amino acids. The V gene lost 4 bases and the J gene lost 7 bases, with 16 bases spanning the gap. Overall study findings and caveats: A year post-transplant, T-cell counts and diversity derived mostly from newly produced T cells.

This receptor was obtained from a male patient under 10 years old who had a stem cell transplant for chronic granulomatous disease, so the T cells may come from the graft donor. The gene calls are TRBV12-3 or TRBV12-4 and TRBJ2-5; weak D call: TRBD2 (6 bases). Sequenced here: PBMCs, mostly from graft donor cells, sampled 180 days after TCRalphabeta/CD19-depleted stem cell transplant. The DNA for the CDR3 is TGTGCCAGCAGTTCGGGACTGGGTCAGGGGACCCAGTACTTC. This codes for CASSSGLGQGTQYF.